The clone carrying this TCR beta chain showed up many times. Its target is unknown. The source of the sample is a study of T cells after yellow fever vaccination. Study summary: Fractions of limited cellularity were prepared by means of SMART-Seq v4 Ultra Low Input. Whole-study results and caveats: Few clonotypes appeared in both CD4 and CD8 compartments. Subsequent booster samples again held most clones from primary vaccination (96% CD4, roughly 90% CD8).

One entry per CDR3 protein results from TCRdb running MiXCR on the 5' RACE reads. The table shows roughly 350,000 distinct CDR3 sequences, with over 4% occurring only once. The TCR originated in a man aged 18-30 years who received the YFV17D yellow fever vaccine. The sample was PBMCs, taken 5 days after the yellow fever booster vaccination.

CDR3 in DNA: TGTGCCAGCAGCTTAGGTTCGGCTCCCGACCGAGAAGCTTTCTTT. It codes for CASSLGSAPDREAFF. This chain uses TRBV11-2 with TRBJ1-1; D is ambiguous. This CDR3 has 15 amino acids. Germline V gene sequence: CDR1 SGHAT, CDR2 FQNNGV. Trimming pared 1 base from V and 8 bases from J, leaving 17 bases between.